These T cell receptor beta chains were read from a single sample in a study of identical twins. TCRdb reprocessed the 5' RACE reads with MiXCR, giving one entry per CDR3 protein. The data show some 1,700,000 distinct CDR3 sequences, with less than 40% seen just once and approximately 0.29% held by the top ten. The sample taken for sequencing was cord blood. All receptors derive from a newborn girl in good health. Both conserved end residues are part of each CDR3. The order of the fields is D gene, V gene, J gene, clone size, CDR3 protein, CDR3 DNA. A D gene is named only where the DNA matches it firmly. Size is omitted from some rows. Given values are once, few, many or a class for expanded clones.

TRBD2	TRBV4-1	TRBJ2-3	NA	CASSQLAGLPRFGTDTQYF	TGCGCCAGCAGCCAACTAGCGGGGTTGCCGCGATTTGGCACAGATACGCAGTATTTT
NA	TRBV5-1	TRBJ2-5	few	CASSFTDERETQYF	TGCGCCAGCAGCTTCACAGACGAAAGAGAGACCCAGTACTTC
TRBD2	TRBV27	TRBJ2-5	few	CASSSSGAYNEQYF	TGTGCCAGCAGTTCTAGCGGAGCATACAATGAGCAGTACTTC
NA	TRBV20-1	TRBJ2-1	few	CSARDLTAFEQFF	TGCAGTGCTAGAGACTTGACTGCTTTTGAGCAGTTCTTC
TRBD2	TRBV4-2	TRBJ2-1	NA	CASSPILAGGLYNEQFF	TGTGCCAGCAGCCCCATTCTAGCGGGGGGGCTTTACAATGAGCAGTTCTTC
NA	TRBV6-1	TRBJ1-5	NA	CASSSALNQPQHF	TGTGCCAGCAGTTCGGCACTTAATCAGCCCCAGCATTTT
NA	TRBV24-1	TRBJ2-3	NA	CATSDWIGDTQYF	TGTGCCACCAGTGATTGGATTGGGGATACGCAGTATTTT
NA	TRBV20-1	TRBJ2-4	NA	CSAGTPPTQYF	TGCAGTGCCGGGACACCACCCACCCAGTACTTC
TRBD2	TRBV7-2	TRBJ2-5	NA	CASSLRGGLAGYQETQYF	TGTGCCAGCAGCCTTAGAGGTGGCCTAGCGGGGTACCAAGAGACCCAGTACTTC
NA	TRBV9	TRBJ2-3	few	CASSSWGTDTQYF	TGTGCCAGCAGTTCCTGGGGCACAGATACGCAGTATTTT
NA	TRBV29-1	TRBJ2-7	NA	CSVVVRGYYEQYF	TGCAGCGTTGTCGTGCGGGGTTACTACGAGCAGTACTTC
NA	TRBV29-1	TRBJ1-2	many	CSVEGLDYGYTF	TGCAGCGTTGAGGGCCTTGACTATGGCTACACCTTC
TRBD2	TRBV10-3	TRBJ2-3	NA	CAIVAGGSSTDTQYF	TGTGCCATCGTAGCGGGGGGTTCTAGCACAGATACGCAGTATTTT
TRBD2	TRBV20-1	TRBJ2-7	few	CSARGGGYNEQYF	TGCAGTGCTAGAGGCGGGGGGTACAATGAGCAGTACTTC
NA	TRBV7-6	TRBJ2-2	few	CASSSRRTGELFF	TGTGCCAGCAGCTCCAGGAGAACCGGGGAGCTGTTTTTT
NA	TRBV28	TRBJ2-7	few	CASRRPDRYHYEQYF	TGTGCCAGCAGGCGCCCTGACAGATACCACTACGAGCAGTACTTC
TRBD1	TRBV5-1	TRBJ2-7	NA	CASSLALGTVSYEQYF	TGCGCCAGCAGCTTGGCCCTAGGGACAGTAAGCTACGAGCAGTACTTC
NA	TRBV10-2	TRBJ1-6	NA	CASSEVLNSPLHF	TGCGCCAGCAGTGAGGTGCTTAATTCACCCCTCCACTTT